This TCR beta chain is from a study of T cells in Graves' hyperthyroidism and ophthalmopathy. Study-level background: Any treatment followed the collection of peripheral blood at initial diagnosis.

Fresh peripheral blood, less than 11 ml of it, supplied the PBMCs. This CDR3 has 13 residues. Germline CDR1 SNHLY, CDR2 FYNNEI. V was shortened by 7 bases and J by 0 bases, with 6 bases between the two germline ends. The TCR beta CDR3 regions underwent amplification using RNA transcripts as the source. Carried out on the TCR CDR3, a first-round RT-PCR used the HTBI primer set. Using its own MiXCR run on the multiplex PCR reads, TCRdb lists one record per CDR3 protein. The sample lists hundreds of thousands of distinct CDR3 sequences, around 15% occurring once. Sequencing was done on a sample of blood. The sequence came from a woman aged 60 to 75 with Graves' ophthalmopathy. The V call is TRBV2, the J call TRBJ2-2; unclear D gene. CDR3 sequence reads: CASIVANTGELFF. The CDR3, as DNA: TGTGCCAGCATTGTCGCGAACACCGGGGAGCTGTTTTTT.